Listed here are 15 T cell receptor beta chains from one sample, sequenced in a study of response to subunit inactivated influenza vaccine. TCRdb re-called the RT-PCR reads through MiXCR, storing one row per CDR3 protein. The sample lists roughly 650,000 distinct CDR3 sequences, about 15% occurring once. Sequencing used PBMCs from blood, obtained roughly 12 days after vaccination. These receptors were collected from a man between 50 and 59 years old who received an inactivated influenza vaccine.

CDR3 in amino acids: CASATRPRGVEKLFF. In DNA, the CDR3 is TGTGCCAGCGCTACACGACCCCGCGGGGTTGAAAAACTGTTTTTT. The chain combines TRBV21-1 with TRBJ1-4. TRBV21-1 is classified as a pseudogene. The CDR3 is made up of 15 amino acids.

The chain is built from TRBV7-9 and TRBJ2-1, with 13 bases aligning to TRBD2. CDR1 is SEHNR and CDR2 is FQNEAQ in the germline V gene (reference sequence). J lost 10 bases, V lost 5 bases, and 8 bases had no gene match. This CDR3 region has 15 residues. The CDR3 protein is CASSRTSGGEYEQFF. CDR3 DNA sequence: TGTGCCAGCAGCCGCACTAGCGGGGGGGAATACGAGCAGTTCTTC.

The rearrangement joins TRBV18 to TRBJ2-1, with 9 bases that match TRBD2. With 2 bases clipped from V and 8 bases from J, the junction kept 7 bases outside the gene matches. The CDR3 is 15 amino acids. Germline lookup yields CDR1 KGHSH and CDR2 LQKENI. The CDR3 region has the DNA TGTGCCAGCTCACCAGCTCAGCGGGAGGTCTATGAGCAGTTCTTC. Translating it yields CASSPAQREVYEQFF.

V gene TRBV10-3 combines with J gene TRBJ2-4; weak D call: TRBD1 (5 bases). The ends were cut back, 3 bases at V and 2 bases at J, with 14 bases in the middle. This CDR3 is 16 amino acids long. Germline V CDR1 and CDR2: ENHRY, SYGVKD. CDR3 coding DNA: TGTGCCATCAGTGACGTGGGGCCAGGAACCAAAAACATTCAGTACTTC. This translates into CAISDVGPGTKNIQYF.

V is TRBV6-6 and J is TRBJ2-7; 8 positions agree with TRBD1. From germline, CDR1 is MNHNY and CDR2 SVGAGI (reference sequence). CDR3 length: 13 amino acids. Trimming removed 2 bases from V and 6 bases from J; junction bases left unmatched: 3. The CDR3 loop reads CASSYRDRGEQYF. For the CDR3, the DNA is TGTGCCAGCAGTTACCGCGACAGGGGCGAGCAGTACTTC.

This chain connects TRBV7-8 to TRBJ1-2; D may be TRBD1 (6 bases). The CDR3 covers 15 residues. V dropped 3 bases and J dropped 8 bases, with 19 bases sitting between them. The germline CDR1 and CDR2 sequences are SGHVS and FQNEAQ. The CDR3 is CASSFGDRGPVGYTF. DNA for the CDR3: TGTGCCAGCAGCTTTGGGGACCGGGGGCCGGTAGGCTACACCTTC.

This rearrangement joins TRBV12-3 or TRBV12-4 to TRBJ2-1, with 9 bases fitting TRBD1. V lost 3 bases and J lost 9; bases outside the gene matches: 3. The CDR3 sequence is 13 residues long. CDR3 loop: CASSLDRGREQFF. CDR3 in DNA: TGTGCCAGCAGTTTGGACAGGGGACGTGAGCAGTTCTTC.

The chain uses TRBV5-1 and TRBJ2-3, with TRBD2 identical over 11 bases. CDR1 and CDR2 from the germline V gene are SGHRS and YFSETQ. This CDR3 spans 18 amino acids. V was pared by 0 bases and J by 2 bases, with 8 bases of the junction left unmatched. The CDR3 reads CASSLVLTSGEHTDTQYF. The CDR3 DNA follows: TGCGCCAGCAGCTTGGTTCTGACTAGCGGGGAACACACAGATACGCAGTATTTT. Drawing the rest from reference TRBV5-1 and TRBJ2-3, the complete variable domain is KAGVTQTPRYLIKTRGQQVTLSCSPISGHRSVSWYQQTPGQGLQFLFEYFSETQRNKGNFPGRFSGRQFSNSRSEMNVSTLELGDSALYLCASSLVLTSGEHTDTQYFGPGTRLTVL.

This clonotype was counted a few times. The chain's CDR3 is CASSLRKGLAGGPLSDTQYF. For the CDR3, the DNA is TGTGCCAGCAGTTTACGCAAAGGACTAGCGGGAGGGCCTCTTTCAGATACGCAGTATTTT. This chain links TRBV28 with TRBJ2-3, with TRBD2 identical over 15 bases. V was pared by 2 bases and J by 4 bases, with 13 bases of the junction left unmatched. Germline CDR1 MDHEN, CDR2 SYDVKM. The CDR3 contains 20 residues.

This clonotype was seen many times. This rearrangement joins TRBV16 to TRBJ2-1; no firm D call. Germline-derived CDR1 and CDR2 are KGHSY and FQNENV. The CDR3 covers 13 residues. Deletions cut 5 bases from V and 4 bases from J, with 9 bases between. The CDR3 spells CASSAELYNEQFF. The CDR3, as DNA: TGTGCCAGCAGCGCCGAGTTGTACAATGAGCAGTTCTTC.

The CDR3 here is CASSLGLARGDTQYF. The CDR3 DNA reads TGTGCCAGCAGTCTCGGACTAGCCAGAGGGGATACGCAGTATTTT. The chain is built from TRBV12-3 or TRBV12-4 and TRBJ2-3, with 8 bases aligning to TRBD2. There are 15 residues in the CDR3. Germline trimming cut 5 bases from V and 6 bases from J; bases unmatched to any gene: 10.

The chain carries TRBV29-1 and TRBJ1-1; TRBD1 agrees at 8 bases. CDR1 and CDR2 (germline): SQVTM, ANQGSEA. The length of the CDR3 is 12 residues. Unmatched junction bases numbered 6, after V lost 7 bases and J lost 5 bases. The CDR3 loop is CSASGGGTEAFF. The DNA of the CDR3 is TGCAGCGCCTCAGGGGGCGGAACTGAAGCTTTCTTT.

CDR3 amino acids: CSASEGLGELFF. In DNA, the CDR3 is TGCAGTGCGAGTGAGGGGCTCGGGGAGCTGTTTTTT. The V gene is TRBV20-1, the J gene TRBJ2-2; D is perhaps TRBD1 or TRBD2 (5 bases each). Trimming took off 6 bases at V and 7 bases at J, with 12 bases between the two ends. CDR1 is DFQATT and CDR2 is SNEGSKA in the germline V gene (reference sequence). This CDR3 has 12 amino acids.

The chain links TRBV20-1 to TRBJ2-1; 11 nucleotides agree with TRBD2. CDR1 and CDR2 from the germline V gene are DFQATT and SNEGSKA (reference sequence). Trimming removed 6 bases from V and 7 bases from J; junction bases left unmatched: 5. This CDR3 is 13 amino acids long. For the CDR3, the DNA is TGCAGTGCGGATAGCGGGAGGGTTAATGAGCAGTTCTTC. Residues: CSADSGRVNEQFF.

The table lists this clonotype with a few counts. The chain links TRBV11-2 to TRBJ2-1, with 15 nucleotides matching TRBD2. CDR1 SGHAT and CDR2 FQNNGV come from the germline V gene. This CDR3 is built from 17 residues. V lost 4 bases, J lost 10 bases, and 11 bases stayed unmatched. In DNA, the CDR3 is TGTGCCAGCAGCTATCCGGGACTAGCGGGGGGCCCCACGGAGCAGTTCTTC. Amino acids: CASSYPGLAGGPTEQFF.